A selection of T cell receptor beta chains follows, all from one sample in a study of blood T cell repertoires in COVID-19. The table came from immunoSEQ multiplex PCR; TCRdb's copy has only in-frame clones and leaves some out. The table lists 150,000 to 200,000 clones, 90% to 95% of them singletons. The sample was peripheral blood. These TCRs come from a woman aged 50 to 60 with acute or convalescent COVID-19. The CDR3 runs from the conserved cysteine through the conserved F or W. The D gene is left open where the match is weak. Clone size is shown for a subset of rows, as once, few, many or a class of expanded clone.

j_call v_call d_call clone_size cdr3_nt cdr3_aa
TRBJ2-1 TRBV30 - - TGTGCCTGGATTTCGGGAGTTGAGCAGTTCTTC CAWISGVEQFF
TRBJ2-7 TRBV19 - - TGTGCCAGTAGTCCACACAGTGCCTACGAGCAGTACTTC CASSPHSAYEQYF
TRBJ1-1 TRBV20-1 - - TGCAGTACGACTCGAGGCACTGAAGCTTTCTTT CSTTRGTEAFF
TRBJ2-1 TRBV7-9 - - TGTGCCAGCAGCTTAGCGATAGTAGACAGTAAGCAGTTCTTC CASSLAIVDSKQFF
TRBJ2-4 TRBV10-1 TRBD1 - TGCGCCAGCAGTGAGTCGACGGGACAGGGATTGGCCATTCAGTACTTC CASSESTGQGLAIQYF
TRBJ2-1 TRBV10-3 - - TGTGCCATCAGTGAGTCGTCGGGGGGCGAATACAATGAGCAGTTCTTC CAISESSGGEYNEQFF
TRBJ2-5 TRBV14 TRBD2 - TGTGCCAGCAGTCGCGGGGGGCGAGAGACCCAGTACTTC CASSRGGRETQYF
TRBJ1-6 TRBV9 - - TGTGCCAGCAGCAATACCGCCCGGACGGTCGGGGATTCACCCCTCCACTTT CASSNTARTVGDSPLHF
TRBJ2-7 TRBV5-6 - - TGTGCCAGCAGCTTCGGACACCTCTACGAGCAGTACTTC CASSFGHLYEQYF
TRBJ2-7 TRBV18 - - TGTGCCAGCACGGATACGCAAACAGGGCAGGCCTACGAGCAGTACTTC CASTDTQTGQAYEQYF
TRBJ1-4 TRBV2 - - TGTGCCAGCACCATCAGTTATAATGAAAAACTGTTTTTT CASTISYNEKLFF
TRBJ1-6 TRBV4-1 - - TGCGCCAGCAGCCGCAACAGGGATTCACCCCTCCACTTT CASSRNRDSPLHF
TRBJ2-7 TRBV27 - - TGTGCCAGCAGTTTACCCGTCGACTGCACCTACGAGCAGTACTTC CASSLPVDCTYEQYF
TRBJ2-1 TRBV7-9 - - TGTGCCATCCCCACCCTAGCAGGTGAGCAGTTCTTC CAIPTLAGEQFF
TRBJ2-5 TRBV6-5 - - TGTGCCAGCAGTCTCAGACAGCCACAAGAGACCCAGTACTTC CASSLRQPQETQYF
TRBJ2-7 TRBV18 TRBD2 once TGTGCCAGCTCACCCTCGACTAGCGGGAAGCACGAGCAGTACTTC CASSPSTSGKHEQYF
TRBJ1-1 TRBV14 - - TGTGCCAGCAGCAGGGAACAGGTCACTGAAGCTTTCTTT CASSREQVTEAFF
TRBJ1-1 TRBV7-9 - - TGTGCCAGCAGCTTAGTACAGGGACTAAAGGCTGAAGCTTTCTTT CASSLVQGLKAEAFF
TRBJ1-1 TRBV6-5 - - TGTGCCAGCAGGCGCCCATGGGGGGGAAACACTGAAGCTTTCTTT CASRRPWGGNTEAFF
TRBJ2-7 TRBV28 TRBD1 - TGTGCCAGCAGACGGGACAGCTCCTACGAGCAGTACTTC CASRRDSSYEQYF
TRBJ2-1 TRBV9 TRBD1 - TGTGCCAGCAGCCTCCGCGGGACAGGGGGAAACAATGAGCAGTTCTTC CASSLRGTGGNNEQFF
TRBJ2-1 TRBV6-2/TRBV6-3 - - TGTGCCAGCAGTTCCTCGCTAGCGAGCTCCTACAATGAGCAGTTCTTC CASSSSLASSYNEQFF
TRBJ1-5 TRBV6-1 - - TGTGCCAGCAGTGAAGTTCGGGTCAGGGGTAGCAATCAGCCCCAGCATTTT CASSEVRVRGSNQPQHF
TRBJ2-2 TRBV19 - - TGTGCCAGTAGCGGGACACGGAACACCGGGGAGCTGTTTTTT CASSGTRNTGELFF
TRBJ1-1 TRBV28 - - TGTGCCAGCACCTTAGGGGGGGTTGGGGCTGAAGCTTTCTTT CASTLGGVGAEAFF
TRBJ2-1 TRBV4-1 - - TGCGCCAGCAGCCAAGAATCAGGCTTCCCTCCTGTGGGTGAGCAGTTCTTC CASSQESGFPPVGEQFF
TRBJ1-5 TRBV11-3 - few TGTGCCAGCAGCTTATTGTCCGGTTTCAATCAGCCCCAGCATTTT CASSLLSGFNQPQHF
TRBJ1-2 TRBV6-1 TRBD1 - TGTGCCAGCAGTGTGACAGGGGGCGCCGTGAACTATGGCTACACCTTC CASSVTGGAVNYGYTF
TRBJ1-1 TRBV27 - - TGTGCCAGCAGTTTCGGGAGGGGTACTGAAGCTTTCTTT CASSFGRGTEAFF
TRBJ1-6 TRBV25-1 TRBD1 - TGTGCCAGCAGTGCCACAGACAGGGGGCGGGATTCACCCCTCCACTTT CASSATDRGRDSPLHF
TRBJ1-1 TRBV25-1 - - TGTGCCAGCAGTGAGGGCGCTCTAAGAGCTTTCTTT CASSEGALRAFF
TRBJ1-6 TRBV19 - - TGTGCCAGTAGTATCCCCGGAGATAATTCACCCCTCCACTTT CASSIPGDNSPLHF
TRBJ2-1 TRBV28 - - TGTGCCAGCAGTAACTTCCTAGCACCACCTACCCATGAGCAGTTCTTC CASSNFLAPPTHEQFF
TRBJ2-3 TRBV3-1/TRBV3-2 - - TGTGCCAGCAGCCAGCCCAAGGGGGGGAGCACAGATACGCAGTATTTT CASSQPKGGSTDTQYF
TRBJ1-2 TRBV14 TRBD1 - TGTGCCAGCAGCCAAGGGACAGGGACCAGACTACTAGGCTATGGCTACACCTTC CASSQGTGTRLLGYGYTF
TRBJ1-3 TRBV30 - few TGTGCCTGGAGTGTATGGAACAGTCTCTCTGGAAACACCATATATTTT CAWSVWNSLSGNTIYF
TRBJ2-1 TRBV27 TRBD1 - TGTGCCAGCAGTTTTGGGACAGGGTCCAATGAGCAGTTCTTC CASSFGTGSNEQFF
TRBJ2-1 TRBV2 - - TGTGCCAGCAGCGTATTAAGGGGTGTCTCCAATGAGCAGTTCTTC CASSVLRGVSNEQFF
TRBJ2-1 TRBV5-4 - - TGTGCCAGCAGCTTCCGTCTCTACAATGAGCAGTTCTTC CASSFRLYNEQFF
TRBJ1-4 TRBV18 - - TGTGCCAGCTCACCAGGGGGGAGCAATGAAAAACTGTTTTTT CASSPGGSNEKLFF
TRBJ1-2 TRBV30 - - TGTGCCTGGAAGGAGGGAGGCTACACCTTC CAWKEGGYTF
TRBJ2-1 TRBV5-1 TRBD2 - TGCGCCAGCAGCGCCCCTGGCGGGGGGGCCATCAATGAGCAGTTCTTC CASSAPGGGAINEQFF
TRBJ2-1 TRBV7-2 TRBD2 - TGTGCCAGCAGCTTAGGACCGTGGCGGGCTAGCGGAATCTACAATGAGCAGTTCTTC CASSLGPWRASGIYNEQFF
TRBJ2-7 TRBV10-1 - - TGCGCCAGCAGTGAGTCTCGAGGATACGAGCAGTACTTC CASSESRGYEQYF
TRBJ1-2 TRBV4-3 TRBD1 - TGCGCCAGCAGCCAAGACCTGACAGGGAGCTATGGCTACACCTTC CASSQDLTGSYGYTF
TRBJ2-2 TRBV6-5 - - TGTGCCAGCAATCCCAGGGTTCTGGGCACCGGGGAGCTGTTTTTT CASNPRVLGTGELFF